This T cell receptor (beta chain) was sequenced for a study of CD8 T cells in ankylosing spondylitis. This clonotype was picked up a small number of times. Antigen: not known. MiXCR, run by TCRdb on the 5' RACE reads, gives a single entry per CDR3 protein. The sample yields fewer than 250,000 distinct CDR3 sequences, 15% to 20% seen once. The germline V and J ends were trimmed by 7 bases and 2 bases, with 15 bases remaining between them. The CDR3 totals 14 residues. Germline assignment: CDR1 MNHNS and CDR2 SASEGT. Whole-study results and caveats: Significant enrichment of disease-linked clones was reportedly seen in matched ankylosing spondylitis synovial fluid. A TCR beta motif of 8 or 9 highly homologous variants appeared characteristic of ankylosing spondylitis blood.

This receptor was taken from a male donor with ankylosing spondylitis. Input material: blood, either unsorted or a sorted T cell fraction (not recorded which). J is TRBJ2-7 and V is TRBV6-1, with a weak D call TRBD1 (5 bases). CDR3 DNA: TGTGCCAGCACTCCGTCAGGGAAGACCTACGAGCAGTACTTC. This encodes CASTPSGKTYEQYF.